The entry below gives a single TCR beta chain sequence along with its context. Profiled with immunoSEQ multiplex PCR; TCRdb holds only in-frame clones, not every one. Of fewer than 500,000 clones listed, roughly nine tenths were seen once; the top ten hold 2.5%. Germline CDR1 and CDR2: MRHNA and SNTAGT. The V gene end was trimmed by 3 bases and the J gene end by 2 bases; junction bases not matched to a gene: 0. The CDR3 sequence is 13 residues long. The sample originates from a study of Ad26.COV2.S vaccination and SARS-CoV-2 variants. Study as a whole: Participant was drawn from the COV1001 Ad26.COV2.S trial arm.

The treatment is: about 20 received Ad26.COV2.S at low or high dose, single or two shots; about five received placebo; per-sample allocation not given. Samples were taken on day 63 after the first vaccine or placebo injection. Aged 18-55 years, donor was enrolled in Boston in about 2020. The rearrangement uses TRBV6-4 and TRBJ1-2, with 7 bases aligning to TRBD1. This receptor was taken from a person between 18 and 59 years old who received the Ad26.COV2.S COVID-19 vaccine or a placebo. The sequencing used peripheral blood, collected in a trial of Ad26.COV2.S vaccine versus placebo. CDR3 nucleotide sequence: TGTGCCAGCAGTGAGACAGGGAACTATGGCTACACCTTC. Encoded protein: CASSETGNYGYTF.